The rows below give T cell receptor beta chains drawn from one sample of a study of T cells in Graves' hyperthyroidism and ophthalmopathy. TCRdb used MiXCR to reprocess the multiplex PCR reads, holding one entry per CDR3 protein. The sample lists roughly 380,000 distinct CDR3 sequences, roughly 19% seen once, with 3% to 4% in the top ten. Sequencing was performed on blood. These receptors came from a woman younger than 35 with Graves' hyperthyroidism. The CDR3 runs from the conserved cysteine through the conserved F or W. The order of the fields is D gene, clone size, J gene, V gene, CDR3 DNA, CDR3 protein. D genes are given only for firm matches. Clone size is not always given. Where it is, it says once, few, many or a class for expanded clones.

NA | many | TRBJ1-1 | TRBV7-8 | TGTGCCACATGCAGGCTGGGGAACACTGAAGCTTTCTTT | CATCRLGNTEAFF
NA | many | TRBJ2-1 | TRBV2 | TGTGCCAGCAGTGAAAAGGGGGGCGTCGAGTTCTTC | CASSEKGGVEFF
TRBD1 | many | TRBJ1-1 | TRBV28 | TGTGCCAGCATGGATAGCAGGGGGTCCCTAATGAACACTGAAGCTTTCTTT | CASMDSRGSLMNTEAFF
NA | many | TRBJ1-1 | TRBV5-6 | TGTGCCAGCAGAGTAGTGGGGCTAGGGGACACTGAAGCTTTCTTT | CASRVVGLGDTEAFF
NA | many | TRBJ2-5 | TRBV10-3 | TGTGCCATCAGCGCAGGGGATGGCGAGACCCAGTACTTC | CAISAGDGETQYF
TRBD1 | many | TRBJ2-2 | TRBV24-1 | TGTGCCACCAGTGACCCCGGGACAGGGAACACCGGGGAGCTGTTTTTT | CATSDPGTGNTGELFF
TRBD2 | few | TRBJ2-4 | TRBV6-1 | TGTGCCAGCAGTGTCAGCGGGGGGGCGGCCAAAAACATTAAGTACTTC | CASSVSGGAAKNIKYF
NA | NA | TRBJ2-7 | TRBV7-2 | TGTGCCAGCAGCCCGCCGGAGGGTCCCTACGAGCAGTACTTC | CASSPPEGPYEQYF
NA | NA | TRBJ1-6 | TRBV9 | TGTGCCAGCAGCGCGAGTATGGGGCGTTCACCCCTCCACTTT | CASSASMGRSPLHF
TRBD2 | NA | TRBJ2-5 | TRBV11-2 | TGTGCCAGCACCCGACTAGCGGGGGGAGAGACCCAGTACTTC | CASTRLAGGETQYF
TRBD1 | few | TRBJ2-3 | TRBV7-3 | TGTGCCAGCAGCTTAACCCCAAGGGACAGTTCGGATACGCAGTATTTT | CASSLTPRDSSDTQYF
TRBD2 | few | TRBJ2-2 | TRBV24-1 | TGTGCCACCAGTGATTTTAACGAGCGGGGGAACACCGGGGAGCTGTTTTTT | CATSDFNERGNTGELFF
NA | many | TRBJ2-7 | TRBV7-8 | TGTGCCAGCAGCCCCGACAGATTTGACGACGCGGGCGAGCAGTACTTC | CASSPDRFDDAGEQYF
NA | few | TRBJ2-2 | TRBV20-1 | TGCAGTGCCCACAATCCTACCGGGGAGCTGTTTTTT | CSAHNPTGELFF
NA | many | TRBJ1-5 | TRBV20-1 | TGCAGTGCACCAGACAACGACCAGCCCCAGCATTTT | CSAPDNDQPQHF
TRBD1 | many | TRBJ2-2 | TRBV4-1 | TGCGCCAGCAGTCCAGACAGGGGAGGCGACACCGGGGAGCTGTTTTTT | CASSPDRGGDTGELFF
TRBD1 | many | TRBJ2-5 | TRBV6-1 | TGTGCCAGCAGTCCGGGATGGGACAGGGGGGAAGAGACCCAGTACTTC | CASSPGWDRGEETQYF
NA | many | TRBJ2-5 | TRBV4-1 | TGCGCCAGCAGCCAAGGGGACTGGGAGACCCAGTACTTC | CASSQGDWETQYF
NA | many | TRBJ1-2 | TRBV12-3/TRBV12-4 | TGTGCCAGCAGTCTTCACAGGAGAGCTAACTATGGCTACACCTTC | CASSLHRRANYGYTF
NA | many | TRBJ1-2 | TRBV30 | TGTGCCTGGAGTACTGGCGGTGGCTACACCTTC | CAWSTGGGYTF
NA | many | TRBJ1-2 | TRBV12-3/TRBV12-4 | TGTGCCAGCAGTTTTATAGGGGCAAGGGGCTACACCTTC | CASSFIGARGYTF
NA | many | TRBJ2-7 | TRBV6-5 | TGTGCCAGCAGTTCGGCAGCCCGGAACTACGAGCAGTACTTC | CASSSAARNYEQYF